This TCR beta chain appears in the sequencing data of a study of blood T cell repertoires in COVID-19. Across the whole study: Samples came from the United States, Italy and Spain, spanning acute and convalescent COVID-19. Sources were T cells, B-cell-depleted T cells, or PBMCs; the material itself was cDNA or gDNA.

Authors' data handling: Cell counts per sample came from amplifying reference gene primers. Sequencing used immunoSEQ multiplex PCR; TCRdb keeps in-frame clones, though not all of them. V and J calls and clone size follow that table, whereas D and trimming were derived from the DNA. Here the sample spans approximately 430,000 clones, just over 85% being singletons. Germline V lookup: CDR1 SGHRS, CDR2 YFSETQ. CDR3 length equals 19 residues. V lost 4 bases and J lost 3; bases outside the gene matches: 21. The sample taken for sequencing was peripheral blood. The TCR originated in a woman between 25 and 40 years old with active or convalescent COVID-19. The chain couples TRBV5-1 to TRBJ2-5, with 7 bases that match TRBD2. The DNA for the CDR3 is TGCGCCAGCAGCCGCCCGACCGAAACGCTAGCGGCACCCGAAGAGACCCAGTACTTC. Translating it yields CASSRPTETLAAPEETQYF.